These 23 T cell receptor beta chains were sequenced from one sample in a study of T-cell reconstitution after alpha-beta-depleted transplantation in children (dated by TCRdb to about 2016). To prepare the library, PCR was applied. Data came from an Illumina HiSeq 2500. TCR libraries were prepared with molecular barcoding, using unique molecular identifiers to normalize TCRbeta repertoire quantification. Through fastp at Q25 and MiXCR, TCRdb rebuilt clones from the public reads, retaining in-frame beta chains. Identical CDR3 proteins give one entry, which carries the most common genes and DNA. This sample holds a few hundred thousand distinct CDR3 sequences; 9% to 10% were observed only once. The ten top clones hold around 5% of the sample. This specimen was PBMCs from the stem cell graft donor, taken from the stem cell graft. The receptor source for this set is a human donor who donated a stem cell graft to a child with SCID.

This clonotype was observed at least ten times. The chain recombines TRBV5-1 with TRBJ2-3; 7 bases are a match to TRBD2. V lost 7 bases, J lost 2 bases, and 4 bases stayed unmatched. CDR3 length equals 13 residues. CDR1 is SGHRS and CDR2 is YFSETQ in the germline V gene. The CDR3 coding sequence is TGCGCCAGCGGGGGGGTGATCACAGATACGCAGTATTTT. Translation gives CASGGVITDTQYF. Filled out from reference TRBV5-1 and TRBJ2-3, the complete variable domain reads KAGVTQTPRYLIKTRGQQVTLSCSPISGHRSVSWYQQTPGQGLQFLFEYFSETQRNKGNFPGRFSGRQFSNSRSEMNVSTLELGDSALYLCASGGVITDTQYFGPGTRLTVL.

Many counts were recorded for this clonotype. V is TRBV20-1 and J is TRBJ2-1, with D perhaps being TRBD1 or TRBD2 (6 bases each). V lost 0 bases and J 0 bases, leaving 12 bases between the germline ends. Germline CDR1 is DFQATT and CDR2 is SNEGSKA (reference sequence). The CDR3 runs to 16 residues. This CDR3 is CSARDTGASSYNEQFF. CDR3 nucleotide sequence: TGCAGTGCTAGAGATACGGGGGCGAGCTCCTACAATGAGCAGTTCTTC.

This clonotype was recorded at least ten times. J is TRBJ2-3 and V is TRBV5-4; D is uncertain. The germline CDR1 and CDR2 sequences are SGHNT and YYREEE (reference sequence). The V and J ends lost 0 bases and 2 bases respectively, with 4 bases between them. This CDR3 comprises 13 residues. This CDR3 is CASSLDVTDTQYF. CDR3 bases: TGTGCCAGCAGCTTGGACGTCACAGATACGCAGTATTTT. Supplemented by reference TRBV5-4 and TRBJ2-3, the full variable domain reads ETGVTQSPTHLIKTRGQQVTLRCSSQSGHNTVSWYQQALGQGPQFIFQYYREEENGRGNFPPRFSGLQFPNYSSELNVNALELDDSALYLCASSLDVTDTQYFGPGTRLTVL.

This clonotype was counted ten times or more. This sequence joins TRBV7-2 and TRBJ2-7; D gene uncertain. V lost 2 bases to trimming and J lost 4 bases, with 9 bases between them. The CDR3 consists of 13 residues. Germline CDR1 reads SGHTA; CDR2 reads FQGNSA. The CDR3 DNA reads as TGTGCCAGCAGCTTAAGTCTGGTGTACGAGCAGTACTTC. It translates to CASSLSLVYEQYF.

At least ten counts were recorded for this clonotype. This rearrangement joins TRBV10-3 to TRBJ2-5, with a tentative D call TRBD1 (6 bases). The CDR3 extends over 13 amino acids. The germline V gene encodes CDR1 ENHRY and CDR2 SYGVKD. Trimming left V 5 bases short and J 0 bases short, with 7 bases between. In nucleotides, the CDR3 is TGTGCCATCAGTCAGGGGTACCAAGAGACCCAGTACTTC. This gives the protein CAISQGYQETQYF.

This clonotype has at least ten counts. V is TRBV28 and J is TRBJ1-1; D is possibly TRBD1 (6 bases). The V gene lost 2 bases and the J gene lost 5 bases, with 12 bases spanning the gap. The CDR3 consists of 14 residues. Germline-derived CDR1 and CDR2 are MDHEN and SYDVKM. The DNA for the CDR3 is TGTGCCAGCAGTTTAATGGGGGGCAGAACTGAAGCTTTCTTT. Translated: CASSLMGGRTEAFF.

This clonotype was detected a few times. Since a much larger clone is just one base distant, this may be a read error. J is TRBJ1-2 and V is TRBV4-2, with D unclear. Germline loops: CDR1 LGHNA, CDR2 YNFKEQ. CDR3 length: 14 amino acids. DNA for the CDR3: TGTGCCATCAGCCCGAGACTGCTAGGCTATGGCTACACCTTC. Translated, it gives CAISPRLLGYGYTF.

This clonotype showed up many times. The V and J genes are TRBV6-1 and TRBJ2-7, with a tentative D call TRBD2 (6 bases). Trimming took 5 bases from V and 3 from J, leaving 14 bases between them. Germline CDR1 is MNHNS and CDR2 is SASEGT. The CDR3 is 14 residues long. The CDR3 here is CASSRRDSLYEQYF. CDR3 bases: TGTGCCAGCAGTCGCCGGGACTCCCTCTACGAGCAGTACTTC.

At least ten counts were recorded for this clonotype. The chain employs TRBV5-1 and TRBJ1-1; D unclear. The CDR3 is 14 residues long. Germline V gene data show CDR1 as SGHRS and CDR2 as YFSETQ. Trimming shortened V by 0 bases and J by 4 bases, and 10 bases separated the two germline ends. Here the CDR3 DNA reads TGCGCCAGCAGCTTGGTGCCGGTTAGCACTGAAGCTTTCTTT. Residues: CASSLVPVSTEAFF.

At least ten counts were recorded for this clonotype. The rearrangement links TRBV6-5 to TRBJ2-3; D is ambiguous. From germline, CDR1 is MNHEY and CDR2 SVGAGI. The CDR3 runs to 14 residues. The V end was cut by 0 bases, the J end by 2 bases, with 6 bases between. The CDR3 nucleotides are TGTGCCAGCAGTTACTCGTGGGTCACAGATACGCAGTATTTT. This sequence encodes CASSYSWVTDTQYF.

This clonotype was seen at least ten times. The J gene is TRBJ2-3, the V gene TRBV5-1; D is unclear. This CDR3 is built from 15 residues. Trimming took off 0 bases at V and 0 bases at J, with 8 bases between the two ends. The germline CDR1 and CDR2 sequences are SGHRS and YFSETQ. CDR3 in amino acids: CASSLVAFSTDTQYF. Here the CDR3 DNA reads TGCGCCAGCAGCTTGGTTGCCTTCAGCACAGATACGCAGTATTTT.

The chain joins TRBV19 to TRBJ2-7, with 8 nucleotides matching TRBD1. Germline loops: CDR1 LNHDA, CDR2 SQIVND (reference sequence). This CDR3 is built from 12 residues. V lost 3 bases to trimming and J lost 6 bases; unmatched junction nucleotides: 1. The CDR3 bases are TGTGCCAGTAGTATTACAGGGGGCGAGCAGTACTTC. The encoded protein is CASSITGGEQYF. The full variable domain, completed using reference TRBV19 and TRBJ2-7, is DGGITQSPKYLFRKEGQNVTLSCEQNLNHDAMYWYRQDPGQGLRLIYYSQIVNDFQKGDIAEGYSVSREKKESFPLTVTSAQKNPTAFYLCASSITGGEQYFGPGTRLTVT.

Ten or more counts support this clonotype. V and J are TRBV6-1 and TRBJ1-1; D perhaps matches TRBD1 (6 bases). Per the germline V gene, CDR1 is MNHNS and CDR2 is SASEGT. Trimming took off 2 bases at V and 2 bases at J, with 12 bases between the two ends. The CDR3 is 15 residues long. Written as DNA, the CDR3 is TGTGCCAGCAGTGAAAGGGACAACGAAAACACTGAAGCTTTCTTT. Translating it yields CASSERDNENTEAFF.

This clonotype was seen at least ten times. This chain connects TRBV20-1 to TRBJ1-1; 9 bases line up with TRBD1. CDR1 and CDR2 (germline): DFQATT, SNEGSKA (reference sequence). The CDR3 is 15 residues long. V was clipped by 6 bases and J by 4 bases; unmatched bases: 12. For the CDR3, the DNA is TGCAGTGCAACAACCGGGACAGGGTCGGGCACTGAAGCTTTCTTT. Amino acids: CSATTGTGSGTEAFF.

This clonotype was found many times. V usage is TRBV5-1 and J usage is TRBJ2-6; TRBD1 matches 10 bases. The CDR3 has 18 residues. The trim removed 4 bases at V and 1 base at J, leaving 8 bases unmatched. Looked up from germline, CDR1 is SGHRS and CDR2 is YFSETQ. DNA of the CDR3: TGCGCCAGCAGCCTCGGGACAGGGGATAATTCTGGGGCCAACGTCCTGACTTTC. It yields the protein CASSLGTGDNSGANVLTF.

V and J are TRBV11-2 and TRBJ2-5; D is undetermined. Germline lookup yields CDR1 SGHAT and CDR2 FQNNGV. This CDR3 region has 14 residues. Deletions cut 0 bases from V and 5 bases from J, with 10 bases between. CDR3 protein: CASSLDATMETQYF. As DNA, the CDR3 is TGTGCCAGCAGCTTAGACGCGACCATGGAGACCCAGTACTTC. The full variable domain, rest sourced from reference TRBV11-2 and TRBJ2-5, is EAGVAQSPRYKIIEKRQSVAFWCNPISGHATLYWYQQILGQGPKLLIQFQNNGVVDDSQLPKDRFSAERLKGVDSTLKIQPAKLEDSAVYLCASSLDATMETQYFGPGTRLLVL.

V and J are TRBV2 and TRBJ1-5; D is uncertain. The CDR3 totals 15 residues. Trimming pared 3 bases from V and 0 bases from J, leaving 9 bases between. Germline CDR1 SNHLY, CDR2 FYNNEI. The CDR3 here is CASSERRYSNQPQHF. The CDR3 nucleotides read TGTGCCAGCAGTGAGAGACGGTATAGCAATCAGCCCCAGCATTTT.

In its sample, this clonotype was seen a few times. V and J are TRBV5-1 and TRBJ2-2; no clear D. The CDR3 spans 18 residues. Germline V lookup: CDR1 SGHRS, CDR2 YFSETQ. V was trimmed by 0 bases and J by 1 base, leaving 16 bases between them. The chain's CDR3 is CASSLAFSGRRNTGELFF. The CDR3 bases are TGCGCCAGCAGCTTGGCCTTCTCGGGCAGGAGGAACACCGGGGAGCTGTTTTTT.

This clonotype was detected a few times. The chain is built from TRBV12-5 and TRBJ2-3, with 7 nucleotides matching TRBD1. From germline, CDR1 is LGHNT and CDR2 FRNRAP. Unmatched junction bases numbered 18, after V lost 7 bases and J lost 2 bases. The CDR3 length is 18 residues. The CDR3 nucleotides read TGTGCTAGTGTGCAACTTAGGACAGGCACTGTCGTCACAGATACGCAGTATTTT. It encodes CASVQLRTGTVVTDTQYF. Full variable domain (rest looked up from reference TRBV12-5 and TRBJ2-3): DARVTQTPRHKVTEMGQEVTMRCQPILGHNTVFWYRQTMMQGLELLAYFRNRAPLDDSGMPKDRFSAEMPDATLATLKIQPSEPRDSAVYFCASVQLRTGTVVTDTQYFGPGTRLTVL.

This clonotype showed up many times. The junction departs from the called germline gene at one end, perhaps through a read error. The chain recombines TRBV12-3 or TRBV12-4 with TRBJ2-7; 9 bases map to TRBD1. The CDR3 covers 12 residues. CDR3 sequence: CASTQQGAGPDF. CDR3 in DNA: TGTGCCAGCACTCAACAGGGGGCAGGTCCTGACTTC.

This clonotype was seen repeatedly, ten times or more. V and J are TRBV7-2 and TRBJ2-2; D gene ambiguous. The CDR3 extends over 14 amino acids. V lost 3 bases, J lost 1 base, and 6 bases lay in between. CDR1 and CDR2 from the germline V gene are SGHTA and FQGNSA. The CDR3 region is CASSLHLNTGELFF. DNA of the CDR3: TGTGCCAGCAGCTTGCACTTGAACACCGGGGAGCTGTTTTTT.

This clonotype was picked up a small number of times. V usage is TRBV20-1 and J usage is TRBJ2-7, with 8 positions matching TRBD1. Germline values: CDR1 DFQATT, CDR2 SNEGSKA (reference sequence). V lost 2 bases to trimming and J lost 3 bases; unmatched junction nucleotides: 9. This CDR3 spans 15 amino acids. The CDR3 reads CSARKLGTGDYEQYF. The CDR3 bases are TGCAGTGCTAGAAAGCTAGGGACAGGCGACTACGAGCAGTACTTC.

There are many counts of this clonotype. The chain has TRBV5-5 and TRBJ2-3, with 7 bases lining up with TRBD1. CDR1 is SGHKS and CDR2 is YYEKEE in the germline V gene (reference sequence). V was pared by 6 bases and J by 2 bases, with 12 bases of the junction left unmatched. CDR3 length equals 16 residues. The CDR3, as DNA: TGTGCCAGCAATTTGCTTGGGCAGGGGGTCACAGATACGCAGTATTTT. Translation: CASNLLGQGVTDTQYF.